Many counts were recorded for the clone carrying this T cell receptor (beta chain). These data are taken from a study of patients and donors after allogeneic stem cell transplantation. TCRdb independently ran MiXCR on the RT-PCR reads; one entry per CDR3 protein. The sample carries over 150,000 distinct CDR3 sequences, over 25% recorded once. There are 13 residues in the CDR3. From germline, CDR1 is MNHEY and CDR2 SVGAGI. V lost 6 bases and J lost 4, with 12 bases in between. The sample comprised blood, either unsorted or a sorted T cell fraction (not recorded which). The chain combines TRBV6-5 with TRBJ1-2; no firm D call. This TCR was sampled from a human donor who was either an allogeneic HSCT recipient or a stem cell or donor lymphocyte infusion donor (not recorded which). It is not recorded whose cells these are; they may come from a transplant donor. The CDR3 loop is CASRRMRSYGYTF. The CDR3 bases are TGTGCCAGCAGGAGGATGCGGTCCTATGGCTACACCTTC.